This T cell receptor (beta chain) was recorded in a study of early T cells in non-severe SARS-CoV-2 infection. Study information: Chains were not paired, and sequencing was done on bulk RNA from unsorted whole blood.

The CDR3 is made up of 16 amino acids. V lost 2 bases to trimming and J lost 3 bases; unmatched junction nucleotides: 7. Germline CDR1 reads SGHNT; CDR2 reads YYREEE (reference sequence). TCRdb used MiXCR to reprocess the 5' RACE reads, holding one entry per CDR3 protein. The data contain roughly 65,000 distinct CDR3 sequences, 9.5% to 13% of them singletons. This clonotype has at least ten counts. The sequence was collected from an adult who was a healthcare worker with PCR-confirmed SARS-CoV-2 infection or an uninfected control (not recorded which). The sequenced sample was whole blood. The chain carries TRBV5-4 and TRBJ1-1, with TRBD1 matching over 10 bases. CDR3: CASSFPKGQGDTEAFF. Here the CDR3 DNA reads TGTGCCAGCAGCTTTCCCAAAGGACAGGGGGACACTGAAGCTTTCTTT.